The TCR beta chain described here comes from a study of patients and donors after allogeneic stem cell transplantation. V lost 2 bases to trimming and J lost 7 bases; unmatched junction nucleotides: 4. Germline CDR1 MNHEY, CDR2 SMNVEV (reference sequence). The CDR3 sequence is 13 residues long. TCRdb passed the RT-PCR reads through MiXCR, listing each CDR3 protein once. The sample has 800,000 to 1,000,000 distinct CDR3 sequences, roughly 17% seen once. The V and J genes are TRBV27 and TRBJ1-1; 7 nucleotides match TRBD1. The TCR sequence derives from a human donor who was either an allogeneic HSCT recipient or a stem cell or donor lymphocyte infusion donor (not recorded which). It is not recorded whose cells these are; they may come from a transplant donor. The sequenced material came from blood, either unsorted or a sorted T cell fraction (not recorded which). CDR3 sequence (DNA): TGTGCCAGCAGTTTACTCGGACAGGATGAAGCTTTCTTT. Translation: CASSLLGQDEAFF.